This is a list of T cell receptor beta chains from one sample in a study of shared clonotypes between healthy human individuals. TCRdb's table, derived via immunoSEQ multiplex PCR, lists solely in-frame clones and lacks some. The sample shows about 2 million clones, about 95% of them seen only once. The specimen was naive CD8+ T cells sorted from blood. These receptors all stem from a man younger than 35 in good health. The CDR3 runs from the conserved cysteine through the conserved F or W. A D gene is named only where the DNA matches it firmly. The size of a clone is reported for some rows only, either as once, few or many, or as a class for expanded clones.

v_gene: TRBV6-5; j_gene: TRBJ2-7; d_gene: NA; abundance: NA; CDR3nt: TGTGCCAGCAGTTACGGCGGGCCCTCCTACGAGCAGTACTTC; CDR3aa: CASSYGGPSYEQYF
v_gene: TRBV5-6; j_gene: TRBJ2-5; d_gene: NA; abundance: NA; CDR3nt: TGTGCCAGCAGCTTGGGACAGTTCTGGTTGGGCGACGGAGAGACCCAGTACTTC; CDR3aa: CASSLGQFWLGDGETQYF
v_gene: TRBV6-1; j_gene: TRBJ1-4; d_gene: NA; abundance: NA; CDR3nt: TGTGCCAGCAGTGAAGCGTGGGCAGAAGAAAAACTGTTTTTT; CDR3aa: CASSEAWAEEKLFF
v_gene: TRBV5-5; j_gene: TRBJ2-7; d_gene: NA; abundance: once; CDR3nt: TGTGCCAGCAGCTCACAATACGAGCAGTACTTC; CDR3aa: CASSSQYEQYF
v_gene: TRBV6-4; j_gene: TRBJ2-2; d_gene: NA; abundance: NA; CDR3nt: TGTGCCAGCAGTGACTTACAGAACGGGGAGCTGTTTTTT; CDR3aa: CASSDLQNGELFF
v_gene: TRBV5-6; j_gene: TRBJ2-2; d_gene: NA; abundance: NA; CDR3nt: TGTGCCAGCAGCTTGGAACTAGCTATGAACACCGGGGAGCTGTTTTTT; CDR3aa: CASSLELAMNTGELFF
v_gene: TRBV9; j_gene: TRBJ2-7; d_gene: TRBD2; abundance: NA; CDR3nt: TGTGCCAGCAGCGTAGATTCGGGAGGGCCCGCCGACGAGCAGTACTTC; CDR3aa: CASSVDSGGPADEQYF
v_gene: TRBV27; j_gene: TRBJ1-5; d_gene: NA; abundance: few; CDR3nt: TGTGCCAGCAGTTTAGGGTTTTCAAATCAGCCCCAGCATTTT; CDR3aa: CASSLGFSNQPQHF
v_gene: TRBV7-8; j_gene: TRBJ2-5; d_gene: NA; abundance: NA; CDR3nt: TGTGCCAGCAGCTTAGTCAGTCAAGAGACCCAGTACTTC; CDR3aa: CASSLVSQETQYF
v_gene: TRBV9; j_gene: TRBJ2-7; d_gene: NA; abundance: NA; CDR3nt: TGTGCCAGCAGCGTAGGCGGGGGCGACTACGAGCAGTACTTC; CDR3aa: CASSVGGGDYEQYF
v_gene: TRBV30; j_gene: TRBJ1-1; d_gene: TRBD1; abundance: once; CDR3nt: TGTGCCTGGAGTTTTCTGCCAGGGGGAACTGAAGCTTTCTTT; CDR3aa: CAWSFLPGGTEAFF
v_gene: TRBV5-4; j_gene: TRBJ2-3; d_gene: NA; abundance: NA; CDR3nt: TGTGCCAGCAGCTTGGCCGAGGCTAGCCGGGGGCACACAGATACGCAGTATTTT; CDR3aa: CASSLAEASRGHTDTQYF
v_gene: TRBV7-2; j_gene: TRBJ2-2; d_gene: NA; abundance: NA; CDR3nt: TGTGCCAGCACCAACACCGGGGAGCTGTTTTTT; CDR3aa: CASTNTGELFF
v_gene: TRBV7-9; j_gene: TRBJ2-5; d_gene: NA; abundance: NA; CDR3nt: TGTGCCAGCAGTCAGGCAACCACACCCCAGGAGACCCAGTACTTC; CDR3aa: CASSQATTPQETQYF
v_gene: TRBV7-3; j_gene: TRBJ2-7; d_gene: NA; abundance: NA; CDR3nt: TGTGCCAGCAGCTTAGGGAGCGGAGACTACGAGCAGTACTTC; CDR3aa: CASSLGSGDYEQYF
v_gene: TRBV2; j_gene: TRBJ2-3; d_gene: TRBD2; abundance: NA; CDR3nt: TGTGCCAGCAGTTCCTTAGCGGGAGGGCGAGATACGCAGTATTTT; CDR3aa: CASSSLAGGRDTQYF
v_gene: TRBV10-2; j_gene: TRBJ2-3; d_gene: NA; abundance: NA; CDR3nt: TGCGCCAGCAGGCCCGGTCCTAGGGTTCAAGATACGCAGTATTTT; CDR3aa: CASRPGPRVQDTQYF
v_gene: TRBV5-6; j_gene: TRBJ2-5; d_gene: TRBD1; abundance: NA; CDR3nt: TGTGCCAGCAGCTTGCCGACAGGGATGCAGACCCAGTACTTC; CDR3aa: CASSLPTGMQTQYF
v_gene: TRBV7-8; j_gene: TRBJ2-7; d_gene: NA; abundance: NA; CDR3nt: TGTGCCAGCACCTTGGACGGATTCTACGAGCAGTACTTC; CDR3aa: CASTLDGFYEQYF
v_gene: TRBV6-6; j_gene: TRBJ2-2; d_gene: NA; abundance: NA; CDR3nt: TGTGCCAGCAGTTACTCCCTAGACTTCACCGGGGAGCTGTTTTTT; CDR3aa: CASSYSLDFTGELFF